This is a list of T cell receptor beta chains from one sample in a study of cytomegalovirus exposure and HLA in healthy donors. Here immunoSEQ multiplex PCR was the method, and the copy in TCRdb shows in-frame clones only, minus some. Altogether around 150,000 clones are present, around four fifths being singletons, with the ten largest covering 0.95% to 1%. Sequenced sample: PBMCs. The receptor set was obtained from a girl aged 2 to 10 in good health and CMV-seropositive. Each CDR3 is given with its conserved first and last residue. The D gene is left open where the match is weak. The size entry is marked missing in some rows and otherwise reads once, few, many or a size class.

v_call: TRBV28
d_call: -
clone_size: -
j_call: TRBJ2-1
cdr3_aa: CASSFKHNEQFF
cdr3_nt: TGTGCCAGCAGTTTTAAGCACAATGAGCAGTTCTTC

v_call: TRBV5-8
d_call: TRBD1
clone_size: -
j_call: TRBJ1-1
cdr3_aa: CASSPAGTDIWVAFF
cdr3_nt: TGTGCCAGCAGCCCAGCCGGGACAGACATTTGGGTAGCTTTCTTT

v_call: TRBV4-1
d_call: TRBD1
clone_size: -
j_call: TRBJ2-3
cdr3_aa: CASSQAPMTGADTQYF
cdr3_nt: TGCGCCAGCAGCCAAGCCCCCATGACAGGGGCAGATACGCAGTATTTT

v_call: TRBV5-3
d_call: TRBD2
clone_size: -
j_call: TRBJ2-1
cdr3_aa: CARSLAAILLAGGPGEQFF
cdr3_nt: TGTGCCAGAAGCTTGGCCGCCATCCTACTAGCGGGAGGGCCGGGTGAGCAGTTCTTC

v_call: TRBV30
d_call: TRBD1
clone_size: few
j_call: TRBJ1-3
cdr3_aa: CAWSTGDRNTIYF
cdr3_nt: TGTGCCTGGAGTACAGGGGACAGAAACACCATATATTTT

v_call: TRBV30
d_call: TRBD2
clone_size: -
j_call: TRBJ2-3
cdr3_aa: CAWSSSGGTDTQYF
cdr3_nt: TGTGCCTGGAGTTCTAGCGGGGGCACAGATACGCAGTATTTT

v_call: TRBV27
d_call: TRBD1
clone_size: once
j_call: TRBJ2-7
cdr3_aa: CASSLKDRGYEQYF
cdr3_nt: TGTGCCAGCAGTTTAAAGGACAGGGGGTACGAGCAGTACTTC

v_call: TRBV7-2
d_call: -
clone_size: -
j_call: TRBJ2-1
cdr3_aa: CASSPRRGFTYNEQFF
cdr3_nt: TGTGCCAGCAGCCCCCGTCGGGGTTTCACCTACAATGAGCAGTTCTTC

v_call: TRBV28
d_call: TRBD1
clone_size: -
j_call: TRBJ1-1
cdr3_aa: CASSPGQGYTEAFF
cdr3_nt: TGTGCCAGCAGTCCGGGACAGGGATACACTGAAGCTTTCTTT

v_call: TRBV10-2
d_call: -
clone_size: -
j_call: TRBJ1-2
cdr3_aa: CASSPGSRTSGYTF
cdr3_nt: TGCGCCAGCAGCCCGGGAAGCAGAACTAGTGGCTACACCTTC

v_call: TRBV19
d_call: TRBD1
clone_size: -
j_call: TRBJ1-1
cdr3_aa: CASSDLGQGSDEAFF
cdr3_nt: TGTGCCAGTAGTGACCTGGGACAGGGGAGTGATGAAGCTTTCTTT

v_call: TRBV15
d_call: TRBD1
clone_size: -
j_call: TRBJ2-7
cdr3_aa: CATSRDFGDRIF
cdr3_nt: TGTGCCACCAGCAGAGATTTCGGGGACAGAATCTTC

v_call: TRBV30
d_call: -
clone_size: once
j_call: TRBJ1-1
cdr3_aa: CAWSRGGSGAFF
cdr3_nt: TGTGCCTGGAGTCGGGGGGGCAGCGGCGCTTTCTTT

v_call: TRBV6-9
d_call: -
clone_size: -
j_call: TRBJ1-5
cdr3_aa: CASITGHRNQPQHF
cdr3_nt: TGTGCCAGCATTACTGGACACCGCAATCAGCCCCAGCATTTT

v_call: TRBV6-1
d_call: -
clone_size: -
j_call: TRBJ2-5
cdr3_aa: CASRPQGGETQYF
cdr3_nt: TGTGCCAGCAGACCCCAGGGAGGAGAGACCCAGTACTTC

v_call: TRBV5-1
d_call: -
clone_size: -
j_call: TRBJ2-1
cdr3_aa: CASSLEIGRQYNEQFF
cdr3_nt: TGCGCCAGCAGCTTGGAAATCGGCAGACAGTACAATGAGCAGTTCTTC

v_call: TRBV7-6
d_call: TRBD1
clone_size: -
j_call: TRBJ1-2
cdr3_aa: CASSLRQGYGYTF
cdr3_nt: TGTGCCAGCAGCCTACGACAGGGCTATGGCTACACCTTC

v_call: TRBV2
d_call: TRBD2
clone_size: -
j_call: TRBJ2-5
cdr3_aa: CASSDPLAEVQETQYF
cdr3_nt: TGTGCCAGCAGTGACCCCCTAGCGGAAGTCCAAGAGACCCAGTACTTC

v_call: TRBV4-1
d_call: -
clone_size: -
j_call: TRBJ1-4
cdr3_aa: CASSPPLERVGKLFF
cdr3_nt: TGCGCCAGCAGCCCGCCCCTCGAGAGGGTAGGAAAACTGTTTTTT